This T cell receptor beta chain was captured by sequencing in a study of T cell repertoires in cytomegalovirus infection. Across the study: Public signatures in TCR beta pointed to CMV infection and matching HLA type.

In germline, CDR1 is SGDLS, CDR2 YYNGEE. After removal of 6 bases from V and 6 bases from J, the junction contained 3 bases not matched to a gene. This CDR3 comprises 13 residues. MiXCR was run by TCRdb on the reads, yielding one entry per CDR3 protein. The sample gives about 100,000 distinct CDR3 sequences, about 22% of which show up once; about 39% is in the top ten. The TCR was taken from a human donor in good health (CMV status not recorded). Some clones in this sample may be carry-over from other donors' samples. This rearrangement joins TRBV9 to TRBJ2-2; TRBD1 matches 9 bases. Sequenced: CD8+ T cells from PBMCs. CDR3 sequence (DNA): TGTGCCAGCACTAGGACAGGGGCCGGGGAGCTGTTTTTT. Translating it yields CASTRTGAGELFF.